This TCR beta chain is drawn from a study of blood T cell repertoires in COVID-19. Overall study context: Researchers got acute and convalescent COVID-19 samples from the United States, Italy and Spain. T cells, B-cell-depleted T cells, or PBMCs supplied cDNA or gDNA.

This clone was found once. Authors' data handling: Reference gene primer amplification gave nucleated cell count estimates. Produced via immunoSEQ multiplex PCR; TCRdb's table is partial and in-frame only. Clonal size and the V and J genes are those of that table, whereas D and trimming came from the DNA. The repertoire has over 100,000 clones, about 88% of them found once; the top ten carry under 3%. Unmatched junction bases numbered 7, after V lost 4 bases and J lost 0 bases. Germline V lookup: CDR1 SGDLS, CDR2 YYNGEE. There are 16 residues in the CDR3. This receptor was taken from a man aged 50 to 60 with active or convalescent COVID-19. This chain uses TRBV9 with TRBJ2-3; 8 positions agree with TRBD1. The sample consisted of peripheral blood. The CDR3 coding sequence is TGTGCCAGCAGCCCCGGGACAGGCCCCAGCACAGATACGCAGTATTTT. It specifies CASSPGTGPSTDTQYF.